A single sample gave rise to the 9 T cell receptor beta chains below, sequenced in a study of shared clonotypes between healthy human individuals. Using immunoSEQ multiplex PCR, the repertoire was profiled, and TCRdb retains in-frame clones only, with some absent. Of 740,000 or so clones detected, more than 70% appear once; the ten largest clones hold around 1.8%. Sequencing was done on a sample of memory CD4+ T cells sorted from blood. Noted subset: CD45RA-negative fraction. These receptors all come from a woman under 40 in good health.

The CDR3 nucleotides are TGTGCCAGCAGCTCGTTCGGAGTAGGGTCAGAGACCCAGTACTTC. Protein: CASSSFGVGSETQYF. The chain combines TRBV5-6 with TRBJ2-5; D call uncertain. The CDR3 length is 15 residues. Per the germline V gene, CDR1 is SGHDT and CDR2 is YYEEEE. The V end lost 3 bases, the J end lost 4 bases, and 16 bases lay between the germline ends.

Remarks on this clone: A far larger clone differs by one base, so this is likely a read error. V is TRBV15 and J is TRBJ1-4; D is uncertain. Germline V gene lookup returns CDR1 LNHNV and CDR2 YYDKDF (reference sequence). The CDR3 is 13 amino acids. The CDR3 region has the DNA TGTACCACCAGTACAGCAACTAATGAAAAACTGTTTTTT. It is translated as CTTSTATNEKLFF.

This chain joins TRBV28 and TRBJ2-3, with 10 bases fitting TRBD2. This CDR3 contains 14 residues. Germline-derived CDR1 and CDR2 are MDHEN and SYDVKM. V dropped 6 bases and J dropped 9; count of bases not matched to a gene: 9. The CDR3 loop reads CASSSAGGPPTQYF. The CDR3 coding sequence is TGTGCCAGCAGCTCAGCGGGAGGGCCACCAACGCAGTATTTT.

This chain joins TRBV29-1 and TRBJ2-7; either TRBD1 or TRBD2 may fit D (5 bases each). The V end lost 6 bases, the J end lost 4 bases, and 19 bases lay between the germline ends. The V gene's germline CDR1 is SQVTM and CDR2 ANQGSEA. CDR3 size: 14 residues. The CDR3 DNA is TGCAGCGTCGCGACCGGGGCCGAAGGGTACGAGCAGTACTTC. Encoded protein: CSVATGAEGYEQYF.

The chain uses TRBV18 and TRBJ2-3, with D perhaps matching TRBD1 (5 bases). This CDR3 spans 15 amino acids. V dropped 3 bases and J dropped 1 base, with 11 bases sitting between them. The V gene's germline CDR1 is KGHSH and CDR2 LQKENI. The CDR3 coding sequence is TGTGCCAGCTCACCGAGACAGCTAGGCACAGATACGCAGTATTTT. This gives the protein CASSPRQLGTDTQYF.

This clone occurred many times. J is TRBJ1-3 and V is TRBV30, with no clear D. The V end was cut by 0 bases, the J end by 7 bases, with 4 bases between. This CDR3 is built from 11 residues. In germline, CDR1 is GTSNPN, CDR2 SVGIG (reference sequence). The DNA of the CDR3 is TGTGCCTGGAGTGTGGCGAACACCATATATTTT. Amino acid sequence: CAWSVANTIYF.

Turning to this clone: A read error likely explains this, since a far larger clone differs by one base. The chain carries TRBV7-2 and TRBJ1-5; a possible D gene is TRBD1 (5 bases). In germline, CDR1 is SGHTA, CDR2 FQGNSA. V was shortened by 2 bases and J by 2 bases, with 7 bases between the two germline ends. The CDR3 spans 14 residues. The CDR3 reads CASSLRGGNQPQHF. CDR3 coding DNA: TGTGCCAGCAGCTTAAGAGGGGGCAATCAGCCCCAGCATTTT.

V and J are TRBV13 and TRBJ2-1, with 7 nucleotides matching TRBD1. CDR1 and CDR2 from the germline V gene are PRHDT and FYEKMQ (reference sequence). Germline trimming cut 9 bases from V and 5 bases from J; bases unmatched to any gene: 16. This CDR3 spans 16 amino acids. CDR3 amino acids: CASLFLGRGTDNEQFF. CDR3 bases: TGTGCCAGTCTTTTTTTGGGCCGAGGGACAGACAATGAGCAGTTCTTC.

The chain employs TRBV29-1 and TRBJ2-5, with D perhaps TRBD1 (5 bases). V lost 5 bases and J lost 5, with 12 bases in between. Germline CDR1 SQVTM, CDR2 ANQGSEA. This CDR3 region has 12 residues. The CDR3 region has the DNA TGCAGCGTTCAGGGTAGTTCGGAGACCCAGTACTTC. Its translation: CSVQGSSETQYF.